This T cell receptor beta chain derives from a study of vaccination effects on CD4 cells after COVID-19. Study overall: Everyone in the study got two shots of either the BNT162b2 or mRNA-1273 vaccine.

There are a few counts of this clone. The antigen remains unidentified. The V gene's germline CDR1 is SGHRS and CDR2 YFSETQ. The CDR3 length is 14 residues. Between the trimmed V and J ends, which lost 2 bases and 8 bases, there was a span of 11 bases. Sequencing in the ViraFEST assay came after antigen-specific CD4+ T cells had been expanded with viral peptide pools, which were used to stimulate PBMC. After more than 9 days in culture, the CD4+ T cells were isolated. Negative nucleocapsid antibody tests before and after vaccination confirmed no previous SARS-CoV-2 infection. Assay: immunoSEQ multiplex PCR; the TCRdb copy retains only in-frame clones and omits some. The data show about 20,000 clones, roughly 70% seen once.

The input for sequencing was CD4+ T cells from PBMCs cultured with HCoV-NL63 spike peptides, taken before COVID-19 vaccination. V gene TRBV5-1 combines with J gene TRBJ1-6; perhaps TRBD1 as D (6 bases). The receptor's source is a human donor who received a COVID-19 vaccine. The DNA of the CDR3 is TGCGCCAGCAGCTTTACAGGGAAGGATTCACCCCTCCACTTT. Its translation: CASSFTGKDSPLHF. Together with reference TRBV5-1 and TRBJ1-6, the CDR3 gives the full variable domain: KAGVTQTPRYLIKTRGQQVTLSCSPISGHRSVSWYQQTPGQGLQFLFEYFSETQRNKGNFPGRFSGRQFSNSRSEMNVSTLELGDSALYLCASSFTGKDSPLHFGNGTRLTVT.